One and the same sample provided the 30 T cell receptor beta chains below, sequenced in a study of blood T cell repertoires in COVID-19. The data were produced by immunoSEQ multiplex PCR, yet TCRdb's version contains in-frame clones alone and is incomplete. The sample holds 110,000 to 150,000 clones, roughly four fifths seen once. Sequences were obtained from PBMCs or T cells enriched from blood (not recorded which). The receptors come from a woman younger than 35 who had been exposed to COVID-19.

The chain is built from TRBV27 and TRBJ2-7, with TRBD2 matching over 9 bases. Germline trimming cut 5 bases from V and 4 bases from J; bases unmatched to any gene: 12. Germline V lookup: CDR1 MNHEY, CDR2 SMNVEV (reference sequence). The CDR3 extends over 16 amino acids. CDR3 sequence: CASSPRGSGSRYEQYF. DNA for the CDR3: TGTGCCAGCAGTCCTCGGGGTAGCGGGAGCAGGTACGAGCAGTACTTC.

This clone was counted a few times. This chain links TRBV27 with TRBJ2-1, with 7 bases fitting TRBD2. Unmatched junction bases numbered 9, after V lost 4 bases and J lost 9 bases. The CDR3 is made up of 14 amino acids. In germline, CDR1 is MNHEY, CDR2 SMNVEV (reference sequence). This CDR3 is CASSSGLVIREQFF. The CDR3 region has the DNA TGTGCCAGCAGTTCAGGACTAGTAATTCGTGAGCAGTTCTTC.

The CDR3 sequence is CATSREQGLPHTEAFF. DNA for the CDR3: TGTGCCACCAGCAGAGAACAGGGGCTACCTCACACTGAAGCTTTCTTT. V usage is TRBV15 and J usage is TRBJ1-1, with 7 bases identical to TRBD1. Germline V gene lookup returns CDR1 LNHNV and CDR2 YYDKDF (reference sequence). J lost 3 bases, V lost 0 bases, and 7 bases had no gene match. This CDR3 has 16 amino acids.

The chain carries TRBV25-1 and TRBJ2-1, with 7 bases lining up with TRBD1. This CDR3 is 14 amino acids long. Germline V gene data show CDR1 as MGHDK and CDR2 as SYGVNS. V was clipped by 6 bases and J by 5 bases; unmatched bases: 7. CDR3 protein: CASRGPDRHNEQFF. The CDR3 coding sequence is TGTGCCAGCAGGGGACCGGACAGGCACAATGAGCAGTTCTTC.

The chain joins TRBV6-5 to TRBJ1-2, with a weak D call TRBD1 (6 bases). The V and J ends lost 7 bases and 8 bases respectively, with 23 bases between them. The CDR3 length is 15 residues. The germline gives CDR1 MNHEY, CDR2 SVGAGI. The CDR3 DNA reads TGTGCCAGCACCCTAGGGGGTTGGCAGGACGTCGGCTACACCTTC. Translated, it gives CASTLGGWQDVGYTF.

For the CDR3, the DNA is TGCGCCAGCAGCCTAACTAGCGGCTCCTACAATGAGCAGTTCTTC. Translation: CASSLTSGSYNEQFF. The J gene is TRBJ2-1, the V gene TRBV5-1; 8 bases align to TRBD2. J lost 0 bases, V lost 4 bases, and 3 bases had no gene match. CDR1 and CDR2 from the germline V gene are SGHRS and YFSETQ. CDR3 size: 15 residues. Full variable domain (remainder filled in from reference TRBV5-1 and TRBJ2-1): KAGVTQTPRYLIKTRGQQVTLSCSPISGHRSVSWYQQTPGQGLQFLFEYFSETQRNKGNFPGRFSGRQFSNSRSEMNVSTLELGDSALYLCASSLTSGSYNEQFFGPGTRLTVL.

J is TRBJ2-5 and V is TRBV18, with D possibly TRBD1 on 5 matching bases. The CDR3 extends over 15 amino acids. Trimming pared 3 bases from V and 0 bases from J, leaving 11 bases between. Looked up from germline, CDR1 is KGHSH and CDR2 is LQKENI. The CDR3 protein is CASSPKDKYQETQYF. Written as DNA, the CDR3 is TGTGCCAGCTCACCCAAGGACAAATACCAAGAGACCCAGTACTTC.

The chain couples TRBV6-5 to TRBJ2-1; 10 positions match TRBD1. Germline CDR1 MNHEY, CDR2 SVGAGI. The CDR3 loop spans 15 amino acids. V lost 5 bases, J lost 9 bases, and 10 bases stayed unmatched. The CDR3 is CASSRDRGWEGEQFF. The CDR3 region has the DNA TGTGCCAGCAGTAGGGACAGGGGATGGGAGGGTGAGCAGTTCTTC.

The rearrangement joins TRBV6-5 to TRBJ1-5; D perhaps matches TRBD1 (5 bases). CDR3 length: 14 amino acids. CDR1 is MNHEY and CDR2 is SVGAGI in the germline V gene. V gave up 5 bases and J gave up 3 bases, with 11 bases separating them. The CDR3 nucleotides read TGTGCCAGCAGTCGACTGGACACCAATCAGCCCCAGCATTTT. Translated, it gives CASSRLDTNQPQHF.

CDR3 region: CASSQGRFPLTGEQYF. In nucleotides, the CDR3 is TGTGCCAGCAGCCAAGGTCGATTTCCCTTGACTGGGGAGCAGTACTTC. The gene calls are TRBV3-1 (or the pseudogene TRBV3-2) and TRBJ2-7; D unclear. CDR1 and CDR2 from the germline V gene are LGHDT and YNNKEL (reference sequence). The CDR3 loop spans 16 amino acids. Trimming removed 1 base from V and 7 bases from J, with 20 bases in between.

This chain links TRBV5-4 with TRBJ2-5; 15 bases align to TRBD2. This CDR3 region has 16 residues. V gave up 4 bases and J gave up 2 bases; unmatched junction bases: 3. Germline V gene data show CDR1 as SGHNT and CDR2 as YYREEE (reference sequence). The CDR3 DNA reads TGTGCCAGCAGCACCGGACTAGCGGGAGGGCAAGAGACCCAGTACTTC. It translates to CASSTGLAGGQETQYF. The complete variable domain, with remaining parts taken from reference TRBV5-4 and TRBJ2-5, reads ETGVTQSPTHLIKTRGQQVTLRCSSQSGHNTVSWYQQALGQGPQFIFQYYREEENGRGNFPPRFSGLQFPNYSSELNVNALELDDSALYLCASSTGLAGGQETQYFGPGTRLLVL.

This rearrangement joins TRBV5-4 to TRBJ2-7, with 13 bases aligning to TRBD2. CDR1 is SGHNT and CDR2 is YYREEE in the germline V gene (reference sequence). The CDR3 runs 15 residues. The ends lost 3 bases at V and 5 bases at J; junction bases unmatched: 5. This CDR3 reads CASSSGLAGRDEQYF. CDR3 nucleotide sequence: TGTGCCAGCAGCTCGGGACTAGCGGGAAGGGACGAGCAGTACTTC.

CDR3 sequence (DNA): TGTGCCAGCTCACCACCCTCACAGGGCACATTGGGGGAGACCCAGTACTTC. Translation gives CASSPPSQGTLGETQYF. The chain combines TRBV18 with TRBJ2-5, with a tentative D call TRBD1 (6 bases). The germline gives CDR1 KGHSH, CDR2 LQKENI. The CDR3 totals 17 residues. Between the trimmed V and J ends, which lost 0 bases and 5 bases, there was a span of 19 bases.

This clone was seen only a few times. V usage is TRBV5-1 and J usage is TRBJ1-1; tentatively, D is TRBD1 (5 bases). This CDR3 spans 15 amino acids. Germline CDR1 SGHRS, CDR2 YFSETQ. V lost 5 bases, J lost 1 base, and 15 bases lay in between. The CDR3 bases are TGCGCCAGCAGGGACCCGCAGGGTGCGAACACTGAAGCTTTCTTT. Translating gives CASRDPQGANTEAFF. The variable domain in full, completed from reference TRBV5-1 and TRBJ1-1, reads KAGVTQTPRYLIKTRGQQVTLSCSPISGHRSVSWYQQTPGQGLQFLFEYFSETQRNKGNFPGRFSGRQFSNSRSEMNVSTLELGDSALYLCASRDPQGANTEAFFGQGTRLTVV.

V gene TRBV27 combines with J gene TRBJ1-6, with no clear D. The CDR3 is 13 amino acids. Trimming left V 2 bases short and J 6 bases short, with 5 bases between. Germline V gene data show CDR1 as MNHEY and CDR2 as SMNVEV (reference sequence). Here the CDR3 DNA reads TGTGCCAGCAGTTTAATTCGTAATTCACCCCTCCACTTT. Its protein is CASSLIRNSPLHF.

The CDR3 sequence is CASSSLGQGGEKLFF. Written as DNA, the CDR3 is TGTGCCAGCAGTTCCCTGGGACAGGGGGGCGAAAAACTGTTTTTT. The J gene is TRBJ1-4, the V gene TRBV28; 11 bases line up with TRBD1. Germline lookup yields CDR1 MDHEN and CDR2 SYDVKM. V gave up 4 bases and J gave up 8 bases; unmatched junction bases: 6. CDR3 size: 15 residues.

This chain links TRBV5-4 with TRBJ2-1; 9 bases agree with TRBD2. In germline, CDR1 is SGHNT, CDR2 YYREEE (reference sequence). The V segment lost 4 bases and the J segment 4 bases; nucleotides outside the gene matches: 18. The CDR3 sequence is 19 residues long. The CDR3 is CASSPKSPREGRGYNEQFF. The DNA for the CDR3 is TGTGCCAGCAGCCCAAAGTCACCGCGGGAGGGCCGAGGTTACAATGAGCAGTTCTTC.

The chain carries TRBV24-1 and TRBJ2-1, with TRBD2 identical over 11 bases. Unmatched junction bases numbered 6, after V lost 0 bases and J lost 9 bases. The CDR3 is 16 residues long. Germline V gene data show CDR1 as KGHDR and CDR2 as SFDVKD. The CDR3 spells CATSDLLAGGRGEQFF. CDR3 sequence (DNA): TGTGCCACCAGTGATTTGTTAGCGGGAGGGCGGGGTGAGCAGTTCTTC.

The chain's CDR3 is CASSRQGEYSPLHF. In nucleotides, the CDR3 is TGTGCCAGCAGTCGGCAGGGGGAATATTCACCCCTCCACTTT. This chain joins TRBV27 and TRBJ1-6; 7 bases align to TRBD1. Germline V gene lookup returns CDR1 MNHEY and CDR2 SMNVEV (reference sequence). Trimming removed 5 bases from V and 8 bases from J; junction bases left unmatched: 6. The CDR3 spans 14 residues.

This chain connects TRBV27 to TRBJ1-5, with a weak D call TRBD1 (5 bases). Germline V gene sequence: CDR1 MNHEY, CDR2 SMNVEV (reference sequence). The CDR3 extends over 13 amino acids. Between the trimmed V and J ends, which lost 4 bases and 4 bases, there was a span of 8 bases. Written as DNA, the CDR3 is TGTGCCAGCAGTTGGGGGAGGAATCAGCCCCAGCATTTT. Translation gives CASSWGRNQPQHF.

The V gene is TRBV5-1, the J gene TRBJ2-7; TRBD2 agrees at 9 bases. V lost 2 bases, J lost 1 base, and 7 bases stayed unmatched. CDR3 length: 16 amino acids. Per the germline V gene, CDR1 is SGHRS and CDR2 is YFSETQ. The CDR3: CASSFLTSGPSYEQYF. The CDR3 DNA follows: TGCGCCAGCAGCTTTTTAACTAGCGGGCCATCCTACGAGCAGTACTTC.

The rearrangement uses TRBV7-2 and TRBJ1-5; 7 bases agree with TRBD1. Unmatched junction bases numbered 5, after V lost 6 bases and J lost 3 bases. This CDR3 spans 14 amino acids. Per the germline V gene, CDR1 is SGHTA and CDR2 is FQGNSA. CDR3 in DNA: TGTGCCAGCAGACTGACAGGGAACAATCAGCCCCAGCATTTT. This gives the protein CASRLTGNNQPQHF. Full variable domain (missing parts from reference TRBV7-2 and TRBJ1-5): GAGVSQSPSNKVTEKGKDVELRCDPISGHTALYWYRQSLGQGLEFLIYFQGNSAPDKSGLPSDRFSAERTGGSVSTLTIQRTQQEDSAVYLCASRLTGNNQPQHFGDGTRLSIL.

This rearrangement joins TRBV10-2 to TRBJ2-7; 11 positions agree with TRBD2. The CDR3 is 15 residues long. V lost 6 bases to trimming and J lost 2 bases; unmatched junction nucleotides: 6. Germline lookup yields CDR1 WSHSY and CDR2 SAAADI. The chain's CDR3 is CASREGTSGAYEQYF. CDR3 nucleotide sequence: TGCGCCAGCAGGGAAGGGACTAGCGGCGCCTACGAGCAGTACTTC.

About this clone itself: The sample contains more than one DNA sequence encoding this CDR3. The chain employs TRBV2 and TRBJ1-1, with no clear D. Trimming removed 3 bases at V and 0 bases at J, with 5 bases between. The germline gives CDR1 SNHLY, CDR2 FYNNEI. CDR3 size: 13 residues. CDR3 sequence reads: CASSDPLNTEAFF. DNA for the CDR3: TGTGCCAGCAGTGACCCTTTGAACACTGAAGCTTTCTTT.

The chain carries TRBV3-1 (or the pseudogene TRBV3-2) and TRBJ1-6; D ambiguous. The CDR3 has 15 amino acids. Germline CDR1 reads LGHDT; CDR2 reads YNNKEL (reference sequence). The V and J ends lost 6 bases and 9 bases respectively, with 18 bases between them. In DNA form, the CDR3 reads TGTGCCAGCAGACCCGGGGAGGCTTATGCTTCACCCCTCCACTTT. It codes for CASRPGEAYASPLHF.

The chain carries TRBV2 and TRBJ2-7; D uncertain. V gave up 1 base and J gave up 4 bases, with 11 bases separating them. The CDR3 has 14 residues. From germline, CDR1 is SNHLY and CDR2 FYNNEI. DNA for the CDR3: TGTGCCAGCAGTGAAGAGGTTGCACTATACGAGCAGTACTTC. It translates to CASSEEVALYEQYF.

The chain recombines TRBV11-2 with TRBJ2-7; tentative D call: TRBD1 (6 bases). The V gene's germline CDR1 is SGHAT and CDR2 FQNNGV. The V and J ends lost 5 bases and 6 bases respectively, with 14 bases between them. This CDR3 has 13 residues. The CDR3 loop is CASSIKQGVEQYF. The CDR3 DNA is TGTGCCAGCAGCATAAAACAGGGTGTCGAGCAGTACTTC.

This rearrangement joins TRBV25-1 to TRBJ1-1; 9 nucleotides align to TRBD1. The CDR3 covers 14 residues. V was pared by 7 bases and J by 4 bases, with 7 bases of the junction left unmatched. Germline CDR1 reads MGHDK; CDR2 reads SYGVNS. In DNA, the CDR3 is TGTGCCAGCATACCACAGGGGGCGGCCACTGAAGCTTTCTTT. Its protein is CASIPQGAATEAFF.

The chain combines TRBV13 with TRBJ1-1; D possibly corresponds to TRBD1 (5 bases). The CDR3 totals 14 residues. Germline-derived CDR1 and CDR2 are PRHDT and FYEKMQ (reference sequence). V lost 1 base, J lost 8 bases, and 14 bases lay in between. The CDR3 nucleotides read TGTGCCAGCAGCTTAGAGCGGGCGCGGGACGAAGCTTTCTTT. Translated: CASSLERARDEAFF. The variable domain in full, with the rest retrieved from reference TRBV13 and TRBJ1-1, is AAGVIQSPRHLIKEKRETATLKCYPIPRHDTVYWYQQGPGQDPQFLISFYEKMQSDKGSIPDRFSAQQFSDYHSELNMSSLELGDSALYFCASSLERARDEAFFGQGTRLTVV.

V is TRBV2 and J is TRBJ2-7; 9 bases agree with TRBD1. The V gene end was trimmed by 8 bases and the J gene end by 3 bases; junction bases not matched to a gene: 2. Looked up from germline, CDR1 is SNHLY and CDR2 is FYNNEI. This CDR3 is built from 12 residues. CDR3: CASRDRDYEQYF. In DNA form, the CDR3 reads TGTGCCAGCCGGGACAGGGACTACGAGCAGTACTTC.